This entry describes one T cell receptor beta chain. What it binds is unknown. This entry is derived from a study of CD8+CD57+ T cells in acquired aplastic anemia. As for the study in general: When averaged, DNA from sorted CD4+ and CD8+ cells came to 2.5 to 4 ug. Overall study findings and caveats: Patients and healthy controls showed no significant CD8+ Simpson's diversity difference.

Looked up from germline, CDR1 is LNHDA and CDR2 is SQIVND (reference sequence). The CDR3 consists of 14 residues. Trimming took off 7 bases at V and 6 bases at J, with 19 bases between the two ends. For CDR3 and TCR beta VDJ profiling, genomic DNA was the template used. TCRdb re-analysed the reads in MiXCR, keeping a single row per CDR3 protein. The sample includes approximately 95,000 distinct CDR3 sequences, roughly 70% seen only once; the top ten take over 55%. Patients included in sequencing had previously demonstrated CD8+CD57+ cell expansion by flow cytometry. The chain links TRBV19 to TRBJ2-7, with D possibly matching TRBD2 (5 bases). The sequence derives from a human donor with aplastic anemia. The source material was sorted CD4+, CD8+, or CD8+CD57+ T cells (not recorded which) from PBMCs. The CDR3 sequence: CASKVDRTGSEQYF. The CDR3 coding sequence is TGTGCCAGTAAAGTAGACCGGACGGGATCCGAGCAGTACTTC.